These 17 T cell receptor beta chains came from one sample sequenced in a study of PD-1 blockade in classical Hodgkin lymphoma. The assay was immunoSEQ multiplex PCR, and TCRdb's table has in-frame clones only and misses some. Altogether 80,000 to 100,000 clones are present, 85% to 95% being singletons, with the ten largest covering 2%. Time point denoted: cycle 4 day 1 (C4D1), after 6 weeks of nivolumab. With no exception, relapse followed autologous stem cell transplantation in all patients, and brentuximab vedotin exposure varied. The sequenced sample was peripheral blood mononuclear cells (PBMCs), obtained before the fourth cycle of nivolumab. All receptors come from a human donor with classical Hodgkin lymphoma.

The chain links TRBV28 to TRBJ2-2; D is perhaps TRBD1 or TRBD2 (5 bases each). There are 18 residues in the CDR3. Trimming left V 3 bases short and J 4 bases short, with 21 bases between. Germline assignment: CDR1 MDHEN and CDR2 SYDVKM. CDR3 DNA sequence: TGTGCCAGCAGTTTGGGACCCCCGACCTCTCTCCCCACCGGGGAGCTGTTTTTT. It yields the protein CASSLGPPTSLPTGELFF.

The V and J genes are TRBV6-4 and TRBJ2-3; 11 bases fit TRBD2. The CDR3 covers 15 residues. Germline V gene data show CDR1 as MRHNA and CDR2 as SNTAGT. V was clipped by 3 bases and J by 7 bases; unmatched bases: 6. The CDR3 nucleotides read TGTGCCAGCAGTGATACTAGCGGGAGCAGAAATACGCAGTATTTT. This encodes CASSDTSGSRNTQYF.

This chain joins TRBV20-1 and TRBJ1-4, with no clear D. V was pared by 6 bases and J by 11 bases, with 10 bases between. The CDR3 sequence is 10 residues long. Germline V CDR1 and CDR2: DFQATT, SNEGSKA (reference sequence). The CDR3 loop reads CSAVVDKLFF. The CDR3 nucleotides read TGCAGTGCGGTTGTGGATAAACTGTTTTTT.

As to this clone: The sample contains more than one DNA sequence encoding this CDR3. The V call is TRBV18, the J call TRBJ2-7, with D possibly being TRBD1 (5 bases). The CDR3 is 14 residues long. The V end lost 1 base, the J end lost 1 base, and 8 bases lay between the germline ends. Germline V gene data show CDR1 as KGHSH and CDR2 as LQKENI. CDR3 loop: CASSPLDISYEQYF. CDR3 bases: TGTGCCAGCTCACCACTGGACATATCCTACGAGCAGTACTTC.

The V and J genes are TRBV29-1 and TRBJ2-7, with TRBD1 identical over 7 bases. Losses at the gene ends were 2 bases for V and 5 bases for J; bases not matched to a gene: 9. Germline values: CDR1 SQVTM, CDR2 ANQGSEA. The CDR3 sequence is 14 residues long. The CDR3 DNA is TGCAGCGTTGAAATTCTACAGGGGATGGACGAGCAGTACTTC. Protein product: CSVEILQGMDEQYF.

V gene TRBV18 combines with J gene TRBJ1-2; D remains unclear. Germline V gene sequence: CDR1 KGHSH, CDR2 LQKENI. The germline V and J ends were trimmed by 3 bases and 4 bases, with 9 bases remaining between them. The CDR3 runs to 13 residues. For the CDR3, the DNA is TGTGCCAGCTCACCGGGCACAGCCTATGGCTACACCTTC. As protein: CASSPGTAYGYTF.

This chain connects TRBV9 to TRBJ2-1, with D possibly matching TRBD2 (5 bases). V was shortened by 4 bases and J by 4 bases, with 12 bases between the two germline ends. The germline V gene encodes CDR1 SGDLS and CDR2 YYNGEE. CDR3 length: 14 amino acids. The CDR3 bases are TGTGCCAGCAGCCCCCGGACTGGATACAATGAGCAGTTCTTC. Protein: CASSPRTGYNEQFF.

The chain employs TRBV10-3 and TRBJ2-1; 9 nucleotides align to TRBD2. The CDR3 contains 15 residues. Trimming at V came to 3 bases and at J to 6 bases, leaving 6 bases not matched to a gene. CDR1 and CDR2 from the germline V gene are ENHRY and SYGVKD. CDR3 in DNA: TGTGCCATCAGTGATGGCAGCGGGAGGTTCAATGAGCAGTTCTTC. Translated, it gives CAISDGSGRFNEQFF.

V usage is TRBV27 and J usage is TRBJ1-1; D gene uncertain. Germline loops: CDR1 MNHEY, CDR2 SMNVEV (reference sequence). The CDR3 has 15 residues. Trimming cost V 6 bases and J 3 bases, with 17 bases left between them. The CDR3 nucleotides are TGTGCCAGCAGCTACTCCTGGGGTCGGGACACTGAAGCTTTCTTT. Translating it yields CASSYSWGRDTEAFF.

This chain joins TRBV18 and TRBJ2-7, with 9 nucleotides matching TRBD2. This CDR3 is 16 amino acids long. V lost 3 bases, J lost 1 base, and 7 bases stayed unmatched. CDR1 is KGHSH and CDR2 is LQKENI in the germline V gene. The CDR3 DNA reads TGTGCCAGCTCACCCCTTACTAGCGGGTCTTCCTACGAGCAGTACTTC. Protein: CASSPLTSGSSYEQYF.

The rearrangement links TRBV11-2 to TRBJ2-1; 8 bases are a match to TRBD2. Germline loops: CDR1 SGHAT, CDR2 FQNNGV. The CDR3 contains 17 residues. J gave up 8 bases and V 5 bases, and 17 bases lay outside the gene matches. CDR3 bases: TGTGCCAGCAGCGGGGCGGGAGGATCCCTTGTTACAGATGAGCAGTTCTTC. Protein sequence: CASSGAGGSLVTDEQFF.

This chain connects TRBV9 to TRBJ1-2, with D possibly TRBD1 on 6 matching bases. This CDR3 is 16 amino acids long. The V gene lost 3 bases and the J gene lost 1 base, with 16 bases spanning the gap. Germline assignment: CDR1 SGDLS and CDR2 YYNGEE. As DNA, the CDR3 is TGTGCCAGCAGCGCAAGCGGGGCAGGGGTTAACTATGGCTACACCTTC. This sequence encodes CASSASGAGVNYGYTF.

This rearrangement joins TRBV27 to TRBJ2-1, with TRBD2 identical over 7 bases. Germline V CDR1 and CDR2: MNHEY, SMNVEV (reference sequence). The CDR3 is 13 residues long. The ends lost 3 bases at V and 9 bases at J; junction bases unmatched: 5. The CDR3: CASSFWLAAEQFF. DNA of the CDR3: TGTGCCAGCAGTTTTTGGCTAGCGGCTGAGCAGTTCTTC.

V and J are TRBV7-6 and TRBJ2-7; D gene unclear. The V end was cut by 5 bases, the J end by 4 bases, with 18 bases between. The germline V gene has CDR1 SGHVS and CDR2 FNYEAQ. This CDR3 is built from 15 residues. CDR3 residues: CASSPRSDVAYEQYF. For the CDR3, the DNA is TGTGCCAGCAGCCCCCGTAGTGATGTGGCGTACGAGCAGTACTTC.

The V call is TRBV30, the J call TRBJ1-5; the D is unclear. The CDR3 spans 13 residues. V was pared by 0 bases and J by 4 bases, with 7 bases between. Germline assignment: CDR1 GTSNPN and CDR2 SVGIG (reference sequence). The DNA of the CDR3 is TGTGCCTGGAGTGTAGCCGGGAATCAGCCCCAGCATTTT. Protein sequence: CAWSVAGNQPQHF.

This rearrangement joins TRBV6-6 to TRBJ1-1; perhaps TRBD1 as D (6 bases). This CDR3 has 13 residues. V gave up 6 bases and J gave up 1 base, with 9 bases separating them. Germline-derived CDR1 and CDR2 are MNHNY and SVGAGI (reference sequence). CDR3 protein: CASSLRGNTEAFF. DNA of the CDR3: TGTGCCAGCAGCCTCAGGGGGAACACTGAAGCTTTCTTT.

This clone was counted between two and nine times. This rearrangement joins TRBV29-1 to TRBJ2-3; 9 nucleotides align to TRBD1. V gave up 7 bases and J gave up 5 bases; unmatched junction bases: 16. The CDR3 spans 16 residues. Germline V gene data show CDR1 as SQVTM and CDR2 as ANQGSEA. CDR3 sequence: CSAHSSRDRARDTQYF. The CDR3 DNA is TGCAGCGCCCATTCCTCGCGGGACAGGGCGAGAGATACGCAGTATTTT.